Presented here are 18 T cell receptor beta chains from one specimen sequenced in a study of monozygotic twins with inflammatory bowel disease. Following a re-call of the 5' RACE reads, TCRdb has one entry per CDR3 protein and lacks DNA. Recorded for this sample: fewer than 200,000 distinct CDR3 sequences. Material: blood. The receptors here all came from a human donor with ulcerative colitis or Crohn's disease, or a healthy co-twin of an affected twin (not recorded which).

The chain uses TRBV20-1 and TRBJ2-4; the D gene TCRdb calls, TRBD1, cannot be checked with no DNA. The CDR3 totals 15 residues. Germline loops: CDR1 DFQATT, CDR2 SNEGSKA (reference sequence). Here the CDR3 reads CSARVGREAKNIQYF.

The chain joins TRBV20-1 to TRBJ2-7; without DNA, the TCRdb call of TRBD2 cannot be checked. The germline V gene has CDR1 DFQATT and CDR2 SNEGSKA (reference sequence). This CDR3 comprises 16 residues. The CDR3 loop reads CSAEGLAGVSGYEQYF.

The chain uses TRBV7-8 and TRBJ2-1; TCRdb returns TRBD2, unconfirmable since there is no DNA. Germline V gene data show CDR1 as SGHVS and CDR2 as FQNEAQ. CDR3 size: 16 residues. CDR3 sequence reads: CASSLRRLARYNEQFF. Together with reference TRBV7-8 and TRBJ2-1, the CDR3 gives the full variable domain: GAGVSQSPRYKVAKRGQDVALRCDPISGHVSLFWYQQALGQGPEFLTYFQNEAQLDKSGLPSDRFFAERPEGSVSTLKIQRTQQEDSAVYLCASSLRRLARYNEQFFGPGTRLTVL.

The chain carries TRBV11-3 and TRBJ2-2; with no DNA, the TCRdb D assignment of TRBD1 cannot be verified. The CDR3 sequence is 13 residues long. Germline V CDR1 and CDR2: SGHNT, YENEEA. CDR3 in amino acids: CASRTDNTGELFF.

The chain links TRBV7-2 to TRBJ2-5; TCRdb's D call, TRBD2, is unchecked because there is no DNA. Germline loops: CDR1 SGHTA, CDR2 FQGNSA. The CDR3 has 16 amino acids. This CDR3 reads CASSLIAGGYQETQYF.

The V call is TRBV27, the J call TRBJ2-1. CDR1 and CDR2 from the germline V gene are MNHEY and SMNVEV (reference sequence). The length of the CDR3 is 16 residues. CDR3 in amino acids: CASSPTTGSSYNEQFF.

The chain employs TRBV29-1 and TRBJ1-5; TCRdb calls TRBD1, which cannot be checked without DNA. Germline CDR1 is SQVTM and CDR2 is ANQGSEA. The length of the CDR3 is 12 residues. CDR3 region: CSVAGANQPQHF.

The CDR3 is CASSLQNRDIRSGANVLTF. The V and J genes are TRBV27 and TRBJ2-6; the D call from TCRdb, TRBD1, cannot be confirmed without DNA. Looked up from germline, CDR1 is MNHEY and CDR2 is SMNVEV (reference sequence). The CDR3 is made up of 19 amino acids.

The chain is built from TRBV5-4 and TRBJ1-1; TCRdb selects TRBD1, and the lack of DNA leaves this call unchecked. The germline CDR1 and CDR2 sequences are SGHNT and YYREEE (reference sequence). The CDR3 extends over 15 amino acids. CDR3 amino acids: CASSPEPGQNTEAFF. Supplemented by reference TRBV5-4 and TRBJ1-1, the full variable domain reads ETGVTQSPTHLIKTRGQQVTLRCSSQSGHNTVSWYQQALGQGPQFIFQYYREEENGRGNFPPRFSGLQFPNYSSELNVNALELDDSALYLCASSPEPGQNTEAFFGQGTRLTVV.

The chain recombines TRBV5-4 with TRBJ1-1; TCRdb lists TRBD1, though no DNA is available to test this call. This CDR3 spans 15 amino acids. Germline V gene sequence: CDR1 SGHNT, CDR2 YYREEE (reference sequence). CDR3 sequence reads: CASSLDGMLNTEAFF. The full variable domain, completed using reference TRBV5-4 and TRBJ1-1, is ETGVTQSPTHLIKTRGQQVTLRCSSQSGHNTVSWYQQALGQGPQFIFQYYREEENGRGNFPPRFSGLQFPNYSSELNVNALELDDSALYLCASSLDGMLNTEAFFGQGTRLTVV.

This chain connects TRBV7-8 to TRBJ1-3. This CDR3 has 16 residues. CDR1 and CDR2 from the germline V gene are SGHVS and FQNEAQ. CDR3 residues: CASSLVWGSSGNTIYF.

The chain has TRBV5-1 and TRBJ1-1. CDR1 is SGHRS, CDR2 YFSETQ, per germline. This CDR3 region has 13 residues. The CDR3 sequence: CASSLRRDTEAFF.

V gene TRBV18 combines with J gene TRBJ1-5; the TCRdb call, TRBD1, lacks DNA for checking. Germline lookup yields CDR1 KGHSH and CDR2 LQKENI. This CDR3 spans 17 amino acids. CDR3 amino acids: CASSPKSKTDGNQPQHF.

The chain has TRBV7-2 and TRBJ2-3; TCRdb picks TRBD1, but there is no DNA to check that call. This CDR3 contains 18 residues. The germline CDR1 and CDR2 sequences are SGHTA and FQGNSA. CDR3 region: CASSLALPQGSLRGAQYF.

The gene calls are TRBV2 and TRBJ1-1; TCRdb indicates TRBD1, and absent DNA this call remains unverified. The germline CDR1 and CDR2 sequences are SNHLY and FYNNEI. CDR3 length equals 15 residues. CDR3 sequence: CASRGTGGFVTEAFF.

The chain couples TRBV7-3 to TRBJ2-5. The CDR3 is made up of 14 amino acids. Germline CDR1 is SGHTA and CDR2 is FQGTGA. This chain's CDR3 is CASSLDPSGETQYF.

The chain is built from TRBV18 and TRBJ1-2; TCRdb's assignment of TRBD1 cannot be checked, as there is no DNA. Germline CDR1 and CDR2: KGHSH and LQKENI. The CDR3 loop spans 13 amino acids. CDR3 sequence reads: CASSPLTRDHYTF.

The V call is TRBV30, the J call TRBJ2-3. The CDR3 has 11 amino acids. The germline CDR1 and CDR2 sequences are GTSNPN and SVGIG (reference sequence). The CDR3 is CAWKLTDTQYF.